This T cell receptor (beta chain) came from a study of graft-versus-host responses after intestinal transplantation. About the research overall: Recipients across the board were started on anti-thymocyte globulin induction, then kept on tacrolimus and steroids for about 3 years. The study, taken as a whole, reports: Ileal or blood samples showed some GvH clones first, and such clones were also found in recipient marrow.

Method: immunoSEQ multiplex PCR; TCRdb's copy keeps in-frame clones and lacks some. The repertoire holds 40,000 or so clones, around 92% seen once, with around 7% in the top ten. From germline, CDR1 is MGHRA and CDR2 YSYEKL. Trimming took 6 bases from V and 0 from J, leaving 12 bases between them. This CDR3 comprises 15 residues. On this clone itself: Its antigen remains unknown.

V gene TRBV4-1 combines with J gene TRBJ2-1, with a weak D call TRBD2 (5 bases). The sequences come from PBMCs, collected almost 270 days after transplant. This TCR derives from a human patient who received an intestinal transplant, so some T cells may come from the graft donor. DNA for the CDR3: TGCGCCAGCAGTTGGGAGCCCAGCTCCTACAATGAGCAGTTCTTC. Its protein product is CASSWEPSSYNEQFF.